What follows are 8 T cell receptor beta chains derived from one specimen sequenced in a study of T-cell memory formation after mild COVID-19. TCRdb independently ran MiXCR on the 5' RACE reads; one entry per CDR3 protein. The data hold 110,000 or so distinct CDR3 sequences, with approximately 21% observed a single time. The material sequenced was PBMCs or a T cell subset sorted from them (not recorded which). These receptors all stem from a man aged 18 to 29 who had mild COVID-19 (a few samples of this study predate the infection). Cell type and time point are not known.

The rearrangement uses TRBV7-3 and TRBJ2-1, with 16 nucleotides matching TRBD2. V was pared by 5 bases and J by 9 bases, with 4 bases of the junction left unmatched. Germline V gene sequence: CDR1 SGHTA, CDR2 FQGTGA. The length of the CDR3 is 15 residues. Here the CDR3 DNA reads TGTGCCAGCAGCGGGACTAGCGGGGGGGATGGTGAGCAGTTCTTC. Translated, it gives CASSGTSGGDGEQFF. The whole variable domain, remainder taken from reference TRBV7-3 and TRBJ2-1, is GAGVSQTPSNKVTEKGKYVELRCDPISGHTALYWYRQSLGQGPEFLIYFQGTGAADDSGLPNDRFFAVRPEGSVSTLKIQRTERGDSAVYLCASSGTSGGDGEQFFGPGTRLTVL.

This clonotype was found a few times. The chain employs TRBV7-9 and TRBJ2-5, with D possibly matching TRBD1 (5 bases). In germline, CDR1 is SEHNR, CDR2 FQNEAQ (reference sequence). V gave up 3 bases and J gave up 3 bases, with 11 bases separating them. This CDR3 is built from 14 residues. Here the CDR3 reads CASSLSGLEETQYF. For the CDR3, the DNA is TGTGCCAGCAGCTTGTCAGGGCTAGAAGAGACCCAGTACTTC.

As to this clonotype: The conserved phenylalanine or tryptophan normally closing the CDR3 is absent here, so this likely arose from a read error. The chain uses TRBV3-1 and TRBJ2-1; 9 bases are a match to TRBD1. There are 13 residues in the CDR3. V trimming: 7 bases; J trimming: 8 bases; junction bases outside the gene matches: 6. CDR1 is LGHDT, CDR2 YNNKEL, per germline (reference sequence). CDR3 bases: TGTGCCAGCACCAGGACAGGGGACTATGAGCAGTTCTTA. It yields the protein CASTRTGDYEQFL.

This clonotype was detected a few times. The chain combines TRBV7-6 with TRBJ2-3, with D possibly being TRBD1 (5 bases). Between the trimmed V and J ends, which lost 4 bases and 2 bases, there was a span of 13 bases. Germline V gene sequence: CDR1 SGHVS, CDR2 FNYEAQ. The CDR3 loop spans 15 amino acids. The CDR3 DNA sequence: TGTGCCAGCAGCTCCACAGGTTATCTCACAGATACGCAGTATTTT. This sequence encodes CASSSTGYLTDTQYF.

The chain is built from TRBV20-1 and TRBJ2-3, with D possibly TRBD2 on 6 matching bases. The V gene lost 0 bases and the J gene lost 0 bases, with 19 bases spanning the gap. Germline V lookup: CDR1 DFQATT, CDR2 SNEGSKA (reference sequence). CDR3 size: 18 residues. CDR3 bases: TGCAGTGCTAGAGACCCCCTCATGGGCGGGGATAGCACAGATACGCAGTATTTT. This sequence encodes CSARDPLMGGDSTDTQYF.

The chain combines TRBV13 with TRBJ2-5; no definite D call. Trimming pared 2 bases from V and 5 bases from J, leaving 15 bases between. CDR3 length: 15 amino acids. CDR1 is PRHDT and CDR2 is FYEKMQ in the germline V gene (reference sequence). The CDR3 bases are TGTGCCAGCAGCTTAATTCGGGCCCCCGCGGAGACCCAGTACTTC. Translation gives CASSLIRAPAETQYF.

The V call is TRBV4-3, the J call TRBJ2-1; no definite D call. V lost 0 bases to trimming and J lost 7 bases, with 13 bases between them. The CDR3 contains 15 residues. The germline V gene encodes CDR1 LGHNA and CDR2 YSLEER. CDR3 region: CASSQEAGQTNEQFF. CDR3 coding DNA: TGCGCCAGCAGCCAAGAGGCCGGTCAGACTAATGAGCAGTTCTTC.

This clonotype has ten or more counts. The rearrangement uses TRBV20-1 and TRBJ2-1; TRBD2 matches 13 bases. Germline CDR1 reads DFQATT; CDR2 reads SNEGSKA (reference sequence). This CDR3 region has 18 residues. Trimming took 6 bases from V and 1 from J; bases not matched to a gene: 12. The CDR3 is CSAPGLAGEKMSYNEQFF. As DNA, the CDR3 is TGCAGTGCACCAGGACTAGCGGGGGAGAAGATGTCCTACAATGAGCAGTTCTTC.